Each of the 14 T cell receptor beta chains below was sequenced from the same sample in a study of blood T cell repertoires in COVID-19. The data were produced by immunoSEQ multiplex PCR, yet TCRdb's version contains in-frame clones alone and is incomplete. Of 200,000 to 250,000 clones listed, about 90% were seen once; the top ten hold around 1%. Specimen: PBMCs or T cells enriched from blood (not recorded which). These receptors came from a man over 45 who had been exposed to COVID-19.

V usage is TRBV5-1 and J usage is TRBJ2-3; TRBD1 aligns across 9 bases. Germline values: CDR1 SGHRS, CDR2 YFSETQ. Unmatched junction bases numbered 7, after V lost 2 bases and J lost 3 bases. This CDR3 is built from 16 residues. CDR3 nucleotide sequence: TGCGCCAGCAGCTTACAGGACAGGGGATGGACAGATACGCAGTATTTT. Translating it yields CASSLQDRGWTDTQYF.

V and J are TRBV10-2 and TRBJ2-2; 8 bases are a match to TRBD2. CDR1 and CDR2 from the germline V gene are WSHSY and SAAADI. The CDR3 is 15 residues long. V was clipped by 3 bases and J by 6 bases; unmatched bases: 6. This CDR3 is CASSDPPGGAGELFF. CDR3 nucleotide sequence: TGCGCCAGCAGTGATCCTCCCGGGGGGGCCGGGGAGCTGTTTTTT.

The genes are TRBV2 and TRBJ1-2; no clear D gene. Germline values: CDR1 SNHLY, CDR2 FYNNEI. The CDR3 totals 14 residues. V lost 2 bases, J lost 8 bases, and 15 bases lay in between. CDR3 in amino acids: CASSEFVTPGGYTF. The CDR3 coding sequence is TGTGCCAGCAGTGAATTTGTGACTCCGGGGGGCTACACCTTC.

CDR3 DNA sequence: TGTGCCACCAGCAGGCTCGCCAGTGATACGCAGTATTTT. Translating gives CATSRLASDTQYF. This chain connects TRBV15 to TRBJ2-3; D is unresolved. The length of the CDR3 is 13 residues. The V gene lost 3 bases and the J gene lost 6 bases, with 10 bases spanning the gap. Germline values: CDR1 LNHNV, CDR2 YYDKDF (reference sequence).

V and J are TRBV5-1 and TRBJ1-6; 8 bases align to TRBD1. The trim removed 3 bases at V and 10 bases at J, leaving 6 bases unmatched. The CDR3 sequence is 14 residues long. From germline, CDR1 is SGHRS and CDR2 YFSETQ. The CDR3 DNA reads as TGCGCCAGCAGCTGGAACAGGGGGAGGTCACCCCTCCACTTT. It encodes CASSWNRGRSPLHF.

The chain employs TRBV21-1 and TRBJ2-1; TRBD2 is the table's D call and was not checked against the DNA. TRBV21-1 is shown as a pseudogene. This CDR3 has 14 amino acids. CDR3 sequence reads: CASSSHGGYNEQFF. The CDR3 DNA reads TGTGCCAGCAGCTCCCACGGGGGCTACAATGAGCAGTTCTTC.

The CDR3 loop reads CASSFRQGDYNEQFF. The CDR3 nucleotides are TGTGCCAGCAGCTTCCGACAGGGGGACTACAATGAGCAGTTCTTC. The chain recombines TRBV11-2 with TRBJ2-1, with 9 nucleotides matching TRBD1. Trimming cost V 3 bases and J 3 bases; bases outside gene matches: 3. The CDR3 contains 15 residues. Germline V gene lookup returns CDR1 SGHAT and CDR2 FQNNGV.

The J gene is TRBJ1-2, the V gene TRBV19; D is ambiguous. This CDR3 contains 12 residues. Trimming removed 4 bases from V and 5 bases from J, with 8 bases in between. Germline loops: CDR1 LNHDA, CDR2 SQIVND (reference sequence). CDR3 sequence (DNA): TGTGCCAGTAGTACGTCGGAGTATGGCTACACCTTC. This encodes CASSTSEYGYTF.

V usage is TRBV5-4 and J usage is TRBJ1-4, with a tentative D call TRBD1 (5 bases). The ends were cut back, 0 bases at V and 6 bases at J, with 9 bases in the middle. Germline CDR1 reads SGHNT; CDR2 reads YYREEE (reference sequence). This CDR3 has 14 amino acids. This CDR3 reads CASSLVGGDEKLFF. CDR3 nucleotide sequence: TGTGCCAGCAGCTTGGTGGGAGGGGATGAAAAACTGTTTTTT.

This chain links TRBV18 with TRBJ1-1; 7 bases map to TRBD1. CDR1 is KGHSH, CDR2 LQKENI, per germline. Trimming cost V 5 bases and J 0 bases; bases outside gene matches: 15. The CDR3 length is 18 residues. For the CDR3, the DNA is TGTGCCAGCTCAAAATTGTCGGACAGGTCGCTCATGAACACTGAAGCTTTCTTT. Translated, it gives CASSKLSDRSLMNTEAFF.

The chain links TRBV9 to TRBJ2-2; TRBD2 agrees at 7 bases. Trimming at V came to 4 bases and at J to 2 bases, leaving 8 bases not matched to a gene. The CDR3 has 16 amino acids. Per the germline V gene, CDR1 is SGDLS and CDR2 is YYNGEE. DNA for the CDR3: TGTGCCAGCAGCACACGGGACTACAGAAACACCGGGGAGCTGTTTTTT. Amino acid sequence: CASSTRDYRNTGELFF.

This rearrangement joins TRBV5-6 to TRBJ2-2, with D unresolved. Germline CDR1 is SGHDT and CDR2 is YYEEEE. Deletions cut 2 bases from V and 0 bases from J, with 5 bases between. This CDR3 is built from 14 residues. CDR3 residues: CASSFGPNTGELFF. Written as DNA, the CDR3 is TGTGCCAGCAGCTTTGGGCCGAACACCGGGGAGCTGTTTTTT.

The chain couples TRBV5-6 to TRBJ1-1, with 7 bases aligning to TRBD1. Per germline, CDR1 SGHDT and CDR2 YYEEEE. The CDR3 is 13 amino acids. The V segment lost 0 bases and the J segment 8 bases; nucleotides outside the gene matches: 4. The CDR3 loop reads CASSLVETGEAFF. The CDR3 nucleotides are TGTGCCAGCAGCTTGGTTGAGACAGGGGAAGCTTTCTTT.

The gene calls are TRBV5-5 and TRBJ1-1; perhaps TRBD1 as D (5 bases). V was pared by 0 bases and J by 11 bases, with 17 bases between. This CDR3 spans 14 amino acids. CDR1 and CDR2 from the germline V gene are SGHKS and YYEKEE (reference sequence). CDR3 DNA sequence: TGTGCCAGCAGCTTGGCCGAGTCCCAGGGAACGGCTTTCTTT. It specifies CASSLAESQGTAFF.